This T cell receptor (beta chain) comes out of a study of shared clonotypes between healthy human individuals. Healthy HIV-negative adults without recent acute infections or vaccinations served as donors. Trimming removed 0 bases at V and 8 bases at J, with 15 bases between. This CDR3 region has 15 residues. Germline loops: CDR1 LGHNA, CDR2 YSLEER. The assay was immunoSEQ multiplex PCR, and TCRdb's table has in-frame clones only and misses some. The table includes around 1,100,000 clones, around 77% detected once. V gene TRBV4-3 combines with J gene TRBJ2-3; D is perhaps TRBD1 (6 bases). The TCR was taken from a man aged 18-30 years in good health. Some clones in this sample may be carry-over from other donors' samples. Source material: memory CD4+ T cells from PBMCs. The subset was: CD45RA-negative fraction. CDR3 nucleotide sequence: TGCGCCAGCAGCCAAGATAACAGGGAGTGGGGTACGCAGTATTTT. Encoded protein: CASSQDNREWGTQYF.